The entry that follows covers one T cell receptor beta chain sequence. Per the study methods: For nucleated cells, counts were estimated from reference gene primer amplification. Clones were read by immunoSEQ multiplex PCR, and TCRdb kept only the in-frame ones, dropping some. The V and J calls and clone size were taken over from that table, and D and trimming were inferred from the DNA. The repertoire holds some 200,000 clones, with approximately 90% as singletons. These data are taken from a study of blood T cell repertoires in COVID-19. Study context: The United States, Italy and Spain supplied acute and convalescent COVID-19 samples. T cells, B-cell-depleted T cells, or PBMCs provided the cDNA or gDNA that served as material.

Deletions cut 0 bases from V and 10 bases from J, with 10 bases between. The CDR3 is 13 amino acids. Germline V gives CDR1 LNHDA, CDR2 SQIVND (reference sequence). V usage is TRBV19 and J usage is TRBJ2-1, with D possibly being TRBD2 (6 bases). The clonotype originates from a man aged 60-69 years with active or convalescent COVID-19. Sequencing used peripheral blood. The DNA for the CDR3 is TGTGCCAGTAGTATAGAGGGGGGAGGCGAGCAGTTCTTC. Its translation: CASSIEGGGEQFF.